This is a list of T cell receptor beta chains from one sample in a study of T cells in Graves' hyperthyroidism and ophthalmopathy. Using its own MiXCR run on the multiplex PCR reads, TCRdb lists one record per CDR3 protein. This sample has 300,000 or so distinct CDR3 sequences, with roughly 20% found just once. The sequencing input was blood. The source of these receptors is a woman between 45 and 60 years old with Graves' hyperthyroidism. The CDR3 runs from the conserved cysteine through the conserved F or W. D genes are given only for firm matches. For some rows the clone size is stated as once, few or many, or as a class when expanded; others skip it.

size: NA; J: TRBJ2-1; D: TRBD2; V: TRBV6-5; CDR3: CASSSQREGYNEQFF; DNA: TGTGCCAGCAGTTCCCAGCGGGAGGGATACAATGAGCAGTTCTTC
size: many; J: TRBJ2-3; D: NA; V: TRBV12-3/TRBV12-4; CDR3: CASSLDLSPDTQYF; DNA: TGTGCCAGCAGTTTAGATCTTAGTCCAGATACGCAGTATTTT
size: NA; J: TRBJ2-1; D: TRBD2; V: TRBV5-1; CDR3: CASSLVGWVAGGENEQFF; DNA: TGCGCCAGCAGCTTGGTCGGTTGGGTTGCGGGGGGAGAGAATGAGCAGTTCTTC
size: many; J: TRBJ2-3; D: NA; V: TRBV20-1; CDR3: CSAPAAAISTDTQYF; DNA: TGCAGTGCCCCCGCCGCAGCGATTAGCACAGATACGCAGTATTTT
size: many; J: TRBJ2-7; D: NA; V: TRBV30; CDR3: CAWSVGVTYEQYF; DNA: TGTGCCTGGAGTGTGGGGGTGACCTACGAGCAGTACTTC
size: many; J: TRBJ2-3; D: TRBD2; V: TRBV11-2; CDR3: CASSLGRLAGGTDTQYF; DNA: TGTGCCAGCAGCTTGGGACGTTTGGCGGGAGGCACAGATACGCAGTATTTT
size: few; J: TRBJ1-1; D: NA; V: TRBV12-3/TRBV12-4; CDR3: CASSLQALNTEAFF; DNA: TGTGCCAGCAGTTTGCAGGCTTTGAACACTGAAGCTTTCTTT
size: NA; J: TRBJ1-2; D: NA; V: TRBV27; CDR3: CASGTGTPYNGYTF; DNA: TGTGCCAGTGGGACCGGGACACCATATAATGGCTACACCTTC
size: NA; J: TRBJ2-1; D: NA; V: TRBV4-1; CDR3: CASSQMSRRNEQFF; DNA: TGCGCCAGCAGCCAAATGAGCCGCCGGAATGAGCAGTTCTTC
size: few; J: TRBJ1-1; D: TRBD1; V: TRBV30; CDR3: CAWTPGGKAFF; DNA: TGTGCCTGGACTCCAGGGGGCAAAGCTTTCTTT
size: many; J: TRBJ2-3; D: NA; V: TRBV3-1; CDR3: CASSFTGTWGADTQYF; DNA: TGTGCCAGCAGCTTTACCGGGACATGGGGCGCAGATACGCAGTATTTT
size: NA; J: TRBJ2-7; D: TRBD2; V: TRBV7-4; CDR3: CASSFGLAGGRQYF; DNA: TGTGCCAGCAGCTTCGGACTAGCGGGAGGCAGGCAGTACTTC
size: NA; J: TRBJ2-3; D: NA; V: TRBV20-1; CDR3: CSAFRPGRETDTQYF; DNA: TGCAGTGCTTTCCGACCTGGCAGGGAGACAGATACGCAGTATTTT
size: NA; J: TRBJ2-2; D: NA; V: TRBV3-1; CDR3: CASSQVGGHTGELFF; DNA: TGTGCCAGCAGCCAAGTTGGCGGGCACACCGGGGAGCTGTTTTTT
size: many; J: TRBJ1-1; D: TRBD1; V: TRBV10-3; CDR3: CAISESGQGGTEAFF; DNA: TGTGCCATCAGTGAGTCAGGACAGGGAGGAACTGAAGCTTTCTTT
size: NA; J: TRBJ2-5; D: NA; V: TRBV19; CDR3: CASSIRGTQETQYF; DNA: TGTGCCAGTAGTATAAGGGGGACCCAAGAGACCCAGTACTTC
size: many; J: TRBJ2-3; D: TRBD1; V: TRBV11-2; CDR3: CASSQRTGETDTQYF; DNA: TGTGCCAGCAGCCAGCGGACAGGGGAAACAGATACGCAGTATTTT
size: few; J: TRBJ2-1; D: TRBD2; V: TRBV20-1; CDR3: CSARRSGRVYNEQFF; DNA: TGCAGTGCTAGACGAAGCGGGAGGGTGTACAATGAGCAGTTCTTC
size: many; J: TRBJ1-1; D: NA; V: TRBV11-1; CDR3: CASSLERALDTEAFF; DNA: TGTGCCAGCAGCTTAGAAAGGGCGCTCGACACTGAAGCTTTCTTT
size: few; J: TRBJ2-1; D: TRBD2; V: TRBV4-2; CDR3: CASSQDWGGSSYNEQFF; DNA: TGTGCCAGCAGCCAAGATTGGGGGGGGTCATCCTACAATGAGCAGTTCTTC
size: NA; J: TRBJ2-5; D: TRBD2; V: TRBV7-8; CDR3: CASSPTGTSRKTQYF; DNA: TGTGCCAGCAGCCCGACCGGGACTAGCAGAAAGACCCAGTACTTC
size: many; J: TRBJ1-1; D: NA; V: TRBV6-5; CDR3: CASSYSGRGVTIF; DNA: TGTGCCAGCAGTTACTCGGGACGGGGCGTAACAATCTTT
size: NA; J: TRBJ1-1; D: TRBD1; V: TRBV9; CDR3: CASSSIVGTANTEAFF; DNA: TGTGCCAGCAGCTCCATCGTGGGGACAGCGAACACTGAAGCTTTCTTT
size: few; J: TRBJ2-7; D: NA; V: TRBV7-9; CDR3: CASSLAGIVGGINTAYEQYF; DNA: TGTGCCAGCAGCTTAGCGGGAATAGTGGGAGGTATTAATACTGCCTACGAGCAGTACTTC
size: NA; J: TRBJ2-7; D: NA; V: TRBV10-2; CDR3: CASSESETYEQYF; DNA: TGCGCCAGCAGTGAATCGGAGACCTACGAGCAGTACTTC
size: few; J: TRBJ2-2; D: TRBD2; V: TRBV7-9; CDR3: CASSQWDYFTGELFF; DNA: TGTGCCAGCAGCCAGTGGGACTACTTCACCGGGGAGCTGTTTTTT
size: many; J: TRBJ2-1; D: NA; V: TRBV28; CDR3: CASSLETVYNEQFF; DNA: TGTGCCAGCAGTTTAGAGACGGTCTACAATGAGCAGTTCTTC
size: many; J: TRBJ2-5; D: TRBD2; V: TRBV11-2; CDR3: CASSPSGGQETQYF; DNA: TGTGCCAGCAGCCCCTCGGGGGGTCAAGAGACCCAGTACTTC
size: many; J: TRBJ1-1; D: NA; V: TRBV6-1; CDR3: CASTPDPNTEAFF; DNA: TGTGCCAGCACCCCAGACCCGAACACTGAAGCTTTCTTT
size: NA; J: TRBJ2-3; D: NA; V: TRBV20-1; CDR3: CSARGQGFLDTQCF; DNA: TGCAGTGCTAGAGGCCAGGGTTTTTTAGATACGCAGTGTTTT
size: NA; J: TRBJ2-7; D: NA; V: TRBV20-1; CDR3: CSSERDSYEQYF; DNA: TGCAGTAGTGAACGGGATTCCTACGAGCAGTACTTC
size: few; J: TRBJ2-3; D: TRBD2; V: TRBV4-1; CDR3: CASSQYGTSTQYF; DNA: TGCGCCAGCAGCCAGTACGGGACTAGCACGCAGTATTTT
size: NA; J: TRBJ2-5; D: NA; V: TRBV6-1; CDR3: CASSKKETQYF; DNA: TGTGCCAGCAGTAAGAAGGAGACCCAGTACTTC
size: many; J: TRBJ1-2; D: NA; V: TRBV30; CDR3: CAWRVTGGLRSYGYTF; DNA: TGTGCCTGGAGGGTGACAGGTGGGCTGCGATCCTATGGCTACACCTTC
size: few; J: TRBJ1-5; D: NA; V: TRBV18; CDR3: CASSPGRTGPQHF; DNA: TGTGCCAGCTCACCAGGACGGACGGGGCCCCAGCATTTT
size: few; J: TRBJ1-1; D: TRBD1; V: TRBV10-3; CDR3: CAIRRDRNTEAFF; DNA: TGTGCCATCAGACGGGACAGGAACACTGAAGCTTTCTTT
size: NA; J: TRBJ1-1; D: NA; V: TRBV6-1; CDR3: CASSEAGRVAPEAFF; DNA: TGTGCCAGCAGTGAAGCGGGGAGGGTGGCCCCAGAAGCTTTCTTT
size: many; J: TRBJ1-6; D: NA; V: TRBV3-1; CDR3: CASSPRGSHSPLHF; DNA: TGTGCCAGCAGCCCTAGGGGCTCACATTCACCCCTCCACTTT
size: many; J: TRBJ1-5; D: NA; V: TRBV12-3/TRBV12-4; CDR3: CASSLGGDGNQPQHF; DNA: TGTGCCAGCAGTTTGGGGGGGGACGGCAATCAGCCCCAGCATTTT
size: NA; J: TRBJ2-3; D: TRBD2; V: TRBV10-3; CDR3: CAILAGGGTDTQYF; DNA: TGTGCCATCCTAGCGGGAGGGGGGACAGATACGCAGTATTTT
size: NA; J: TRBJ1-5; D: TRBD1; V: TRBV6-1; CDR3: CASSESGTGGQPQHF; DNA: TGTGCCAGCAGTGAGTCCGGGACAGGGGGCCAGCCCCAGCATTTT
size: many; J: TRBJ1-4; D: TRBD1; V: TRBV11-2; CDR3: CASSLRRTGSNEKLFF; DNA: TGTGCCAGCAGCTTACGGAGGACAGGGTCTAATGAAAAACTGTTTTTT
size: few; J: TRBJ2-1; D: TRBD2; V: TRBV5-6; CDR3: CASSLGPSGRNEQFF; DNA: TGTGCCAGCAGCTTGGGGCCTAGCGGGAGGAATGAGCAGTTCTTC
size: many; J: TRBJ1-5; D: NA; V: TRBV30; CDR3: CAWSVSPHQPQHF; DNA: TGTGCCTGGAGTGTATCGCCCCATCAGCCCCAGCATTTT
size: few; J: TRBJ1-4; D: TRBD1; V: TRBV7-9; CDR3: CASSVGQGDPSATNEKLFF; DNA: TGTGCCAGCAGCGTAGGACAGGGGGACCCTTCGGCAACTAATGAAAAACTGTTTTTT
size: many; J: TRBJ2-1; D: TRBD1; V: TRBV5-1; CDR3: CASTAGTDPEWQSSYNEQFF; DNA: TGCGCCAGCACTGCCGGGACAGACCCGGAGTGGCAAAGCTCCTACAATGAGCAGTTCTTC
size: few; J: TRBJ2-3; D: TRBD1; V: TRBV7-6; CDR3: CASSATGQGWTDTQYF; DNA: TGTGCCAGCAGCGCCACAGGACAGGGATGGACAGATACGCAGTATTTT
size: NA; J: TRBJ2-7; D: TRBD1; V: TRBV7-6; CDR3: CASSLAPGQAYEQYF; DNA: TGTGCCAGCAGCTTAGCGCCGGGACAGGCCTACGAGCAGTACTTC
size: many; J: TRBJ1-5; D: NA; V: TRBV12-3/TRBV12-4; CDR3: CASSQTDSNQPQHF; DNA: TGTGCCAGCAGTCAGACGGATAGCAATCAGCCCCAGCATTTT
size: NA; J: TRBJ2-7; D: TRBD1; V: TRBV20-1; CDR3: CSAEGQSYGQYF; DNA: TGCAGTGCTGAGGGACAGTCCTACGGGCAGTACTTC
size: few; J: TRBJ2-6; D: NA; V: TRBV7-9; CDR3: CASSFSSAGSGANVLTF; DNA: TGTGCCAGCAGCTTTAGTAGTGCCGGCTCTGGGGCCAACGTCCTGACTTTC